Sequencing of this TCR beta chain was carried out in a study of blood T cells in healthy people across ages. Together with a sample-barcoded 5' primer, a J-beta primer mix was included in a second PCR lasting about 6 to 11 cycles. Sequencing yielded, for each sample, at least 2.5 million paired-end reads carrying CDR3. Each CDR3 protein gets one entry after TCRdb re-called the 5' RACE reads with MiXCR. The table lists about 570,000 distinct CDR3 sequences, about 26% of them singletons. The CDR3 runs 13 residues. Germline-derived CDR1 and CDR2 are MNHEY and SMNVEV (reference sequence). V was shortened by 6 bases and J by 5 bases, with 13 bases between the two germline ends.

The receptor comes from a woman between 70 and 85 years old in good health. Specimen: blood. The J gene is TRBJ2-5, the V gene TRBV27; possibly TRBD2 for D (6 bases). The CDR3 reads CASRVGGRETQYF. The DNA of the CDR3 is TGTGCCAGCAGGGTCGGGGGTAGGGAGACCCAGTACTTC.